This TCR beta chain is drawn from a study of spatial heterogeneity in lung cancer. The study's findings and limits: In tumors, expanded intratumoral alpha and beta TCR counts tracked mutation counts.

In its sample, this clonotype is medium-sized. The target antigen is unknown. The time point: sample taken at primary tumor resection. The sequenced material consisted of unsorted whole RNA from tumor, nontumor lung or frozen PBMC. TCRdb re-analysed the 5' RACE reads in MiXCR, keeping a single row per CDR3 protein. The sample lists about 13,000 distinct CDR3 sequences, roughly 6.6% occurring once. The germline V gene encodes CDR1 DFQATT and CDR2 SNEGSKA (reference sequence). V gave up 4 bases and J gave up 6 bases, with 13 bases separating them. The CDR3 totals 14 residues. The source of this sequence is a female donor with early-stage non-small cell lung cancer. This sequence joins TRBV20-1 and TRBJ1-6; D not certain. Source: lung tumor tissue, taken at surgery. CDR3 protein: CSAIGGRINSPLHF. For the CDR3, the DNA is TGCAGTGCTATAGGAGGACGGATTAATTCACCCCTCCACTTT.